This T cell receptor (beta chain) was captured in a study of response to subunit inactivated influenza vaccine. Findings and limits, study-wide: Authors proposed each seasonal influenza vaccination draws in few new T cells.

About this clonotype: Its antigen is still unknown.

CDR1 SGHRS and CDR2 YFSETQ come from the germline V gene. The CDR3 sequence is 13 residues long. V lost 0 bases to trimming and J lost 11 bases, with 14 bases between them. TCRdb called the RT-PCR reads again in MiXCR, with one record for every CDR3 protein. This sample has about 650,000 distinct CDR3 sequences; 15% to 19% occur once, and the top ten carry around a tenth. The chain employs TRBV5-1 and TRBJ1-1; no clear D. The receptor comes from a man in his fifties who received an inactivated influenza vaccine. The sequencing here drew on PBMCs from blood, taken approximately 12 days after vaccination. The CDR3 loop is CASSLGAEHSAFF. The CDR3 DNA sequence: TGCGCCAGCAGCTTGGGTGCTGAACACAGTGCTTTCTTT.